This entry lists 27 T cell receptor beta chains sequenced from one sample in a study of shared clonotypes between healthy human individuals. TCRdb's table, derived via immunoSEQ multiplex PCR, lists solely in-frame clones and lacks some. The data show around 600,000 clones, with roughly 97% seen just once and about 0.057% held by the top ten. The sequencing input was naive CD4+ T cells sorted from blood. Subset of the sample: CD45RA+ positively selected. Source of these receptors: a woman aged 25-40 years in good health.

The chain links TRBV28 to TRBJ1-5; weak D call: TRBD1 (5 bases). The germline V and J ends were trimmed by 5 bases and 6 bases, with 14 bases remaining between them. This CDR3 contains 14 residues. Germline CDR1 and CDR2: MDHEN and SYDVKM. The CDR3 is CASSGHQDGQPQHF. DNA for the CDR3: TGTGCCAGCAGTGGACACCAGGACGGTCAGCCCCAGCATTTT.

The J gene is TRBJ1-1, the V gene TRBV21-1; the table's TRBD1 call for D was not verified on the DNA. TRBV21-1 is deemed a pseudogene. The CDR3 is made up of 23 amino acids. CDR3 amino acids: CASSKVKLLAGTVNFPMNTEAFF. The CDR3, as DNA: TGTGCCAGCAGCAAAGTAAAGCTTTTGGCCGGGACAGTAAATTTTCCGATGAACACTGAAGCTTTCTTT.

This sequence joins TRBV2 and TRBJ2-1, with D possibly being TRBD2 (5 bases). The V end lost 8 bases, the J end lost 4 bases, and 18 bases lay between the germline ends. CDR3 length equals 15 residues. Germline V CDR1 and CDR2: SNHLY, FYNNEI. The DNA of the CDR3 is TGTGCCAGCCTCCTCGAGATGTGGGAGTACAATGAGCAGTTCTTC. Its protein product is CASLLEMWEYNEQFF.

The chain links TRBV28 to TRBJ1-2; 7 bases are a match to TRBD1. This CDR3 is built from 16 residues. Trimming at V came to 6 bases and at J to 4 bases, leaving 14 bases not matched to a gene. Germline CDR1 MDHEN, CDR2 SYDVKM. The CDR3 loop reads CASSRDRATGVYGYTF. The CDR3 DNA follows: TGTGCCAGCAGCCGGGACCGCGCTACAGGGGTCTATGGCTACACCTTC.

The chain combines TRBV7-8 with TRBJ2-5; 10 bases line up with TRBD2. This CDR3 contains 16 residues. Trimming took 2 bases from V and 5 from J; bases not matched to a gene: 8. In germline, CDR1 is SGHVS, CDR2 FQNEAQ. As DNA, the CDR3 is TGTGCCAGCAGCTTAAGGTCTAGCGGGAGTTCGGAGACCCAGTACTTC. It yields the protein CASSLRSSGSSETQYF. The full variable domain, its missing parts supplied by reference TRBV7-8 and TRBJ2-5, is GAGVSQSPRYKVAKRGQDVALRCDPISGHVSLFWYQQALGQGPEFLTYFQNEAQLDKSGLPSDRFFAERPEGSVSTLKIQRTQQEDSAVYLCASSLRSSGSSETQYFGPGTRLLVL.

The chain carries TRBV11-2 and TRBJ2-7; D is possibly TRBD2 (6 bases). Trimming shortened V by 3 bases and J by 6 bases, and 12 bases separated the two germline ends. Germline loops: CDR1 SGHAT, CDR2 FQNNGV. CDR3 size: 13 residues. The CDR3 region is CASSLQVGGEQYF. The CDR3 nucleotides are TGTGCCAGCAGCTTGCAGGTGGGGGGCGAGCAGTACTTC.

The J gene is TRBJ2-2, the V gene TRBV28; D is unresolved. CDR1 is MDHEN, CDR2 SYDVKM, per germline. The CDR3 loop spans 14 amino acids. V lost 7 bases and J 5 bases, leaving 14 bases between the germline ends. CDR3 region: CASTEPSGTGELFF. DNA of the CDR3: TGTGCCAGCACCGAACCGTCCGGGACCGGGGAGCTGTTTTTT.

The rearrangement joins TRBV11-2 to TRBJ1-1; D is unresolved. With 3 bases removed from V and 11 bases from J, the gap between germline ends came to 16 bases. Per the germline V gene, CDR1 is SGHAT and CDR2 is FQNNGV. CDR3 length: 13 amino acids. CDR3 in amino acids: CASSFLQATGAFF. CDR3 DNA: TGTGCCAGCAGCTTCCTCCAGGCTACGGGTGCTTTCTTT.

This clone was picked up one time. The chain carries TRBV5-1 and TRBJ1-3, with 7 bases identical to TRBD1. Germline V gene sequence: CDR1 SGHRS, CDR2 YFSETQ. This CDR3 is built from 16 residues. The junction had 11 bases not matched to a gene; V was cut back by 4 bases and J by 4 bases. The CDR3 protein is CASSPGGTELGNTIYF. CDR3 sequence (DNA): TGCGCCAGCAGCCCGGGGGGGACAGAACTGGGAAACACCATATATTTT.

The chain is built from TRBV28 and TRBJ2-1; 7 bases fit TRBD1. CDR1 and CDR2 from the germline V gene are MDHEN and SYDVKM. The CDR3 has 15 residues. The V and J ends lost 7 bases and 6 bases, in that order; junction bases with no gene match: 12. CDR3 region: CASTKPKGQINEQFF. In DNA form, the CDR3 reads TGTGCCAGCACCAAACCCAAGGGACAGATCAATGAGCAGTTCTTC.

The rearrangement joins TRBV28 to TRBJ1-3; D is possibly TRBD1 (5 bases). The CDR3 runs 12 residues. Trimming pared 6 bases from V and 3 bases from J, leaving 6 bases between. Looked up from germline, CDR1 is MDHEN and CDR2 is SYDVKM. CDR3 in amino acids: CASRGGGNTIYF. The CDR3 DNA follows: TGTGCCAGCAGGGGGGGTGGAAACACCATATATTTT.

The chain links TRBV7-8 to TRBJ2-7; D might be TRBD2 (5 bases). The V gene lost 7 bases and the J gene lost 0 bases, with 16 bases spanning the gap. CDR3 length: 15 residues. CDR1 SGHVS and CDR2 FQNEAQ come from the germline V gene. The CDR3 DNA follows: TGTGCCAGCATCCAGGAGGTTATGAACTCCTACGAGCAGTACTTC. Residues: CASIQEVMNSYEQYF.

This chain joins TRBV18 and TRBJ1-1, with D tentatively TRBD1 (5 bases). CDR1 and CDR2 from the germline V gene are KGHSH and LQKENI. This CDR3 spans 16 amino acids. The ends were cut back, 2 bases at V and 0 bases at J, with 13 bases in the middle. DNA of the CDR3: TGTGCCAGCTCACCAGGGGGTGGGACCCTGAACACTGAAGCTTTCTTT. Its translation is CASSPGGGTLNTEAFF.

This clone was seen just once. The V gene is TRBV28, the J gene TRBJ2-7; tentatively, D is TRBD2 (6 bases). Trimming shortened V by 6 bases and J by 0 bases, and 15 bases separated the two germline ends. CDR3 size: 15 residues. Germline V gives CDR1 MDHEN, CDR2 SYDVKM. The CDR3 DNA sequence: TGTGCCAGCAGCGGGGGTAGCGAGAGCTCCTACGAGCAGTACTTC. Amino acid sequence: CASSGGSESSYEQYF. Full variable domain (missing parts from reference TRBV28 and TRBJ2-7): DVKVTQSSRYLVKRTGEKVFLECVQDMDHENMFWYRQDPGLGLRLIYFSYDVKMKEKGDIPEGYSVSREKKERFSLILESASTNQTSMYLCASSGGSESSYEQYFGPGTRLTVT.

The chain uses TRBV19 and TRBJ1-5; 7 nucleotides match TRBD1. V was clipped by 3 bases and J by 6 bases; unmatched bases: 20. The germline V gene encodes CDR1 LNHDA and CDR2 SQIVND (reference sequence). The CDR3 consists of 19 residues. The CDR3, as DNA: TGTGCCAGTAGTATGACTGGGGCTAATTGGCCAGGGGGAGGTCAGCCCCAGCATTTT. Translated: CASSMTGANWPGGGQPQHF.

The chain joins TRBV5-1 to TRBJ2-7; 10 bases are a match to TRBD1. CDR1 is SGHRS and CDR2 is YFSETQ in the germline V gene. Trimming took 3 bases from V and 6 from J; bases not matched to a gene: 12. This CDR3 has 16 amino acids. CDR3 coding DNA: TGCGCCAGCAGCTCGCTTTCCGGGACAGGGGACGCCGAGCAGTACTTC. Its translation: CASSSLSGTGDAEQYF.

This chain joins TRBV6-1 and TRBJ1-5, with a tentative D call TRBD1 (5 bases). The CDR3 is 16 residues long. The V end was cut by 2 bases, the J end by 5 bases, with 16 bases between. Germline V CDR1 and CDR2: MNHNS, SASEGT. The chain's CDR3 is CASSETIRGIHQPQHF. The CDR3 nucleotides read TGTGCCAGCAGTGAAACTATTCGGGGGATCCATCAGCCCCAGCATTTT.

The chain carries TRBV13 and TRBJ2-7, with D unclear. This CDR3 is built from 12 residues. V was pared by 1 base and J by 6 bases, with 7 bases between. Germline CDR1 and CDR2: PRHDT and FYEKMQ (reference sequence). The CDR3 loop reads CASSLVPGEQYF. Here the CDR3 DNA reads TGTGCCAGCAGCTTAGTCCCAGGCGAGCAGTACTTC.

This clone came up a few times. The chain joins TRBV5-1 to TRBJ1-1, with 10 bases matching TRBD1. In germline, CDR1 is SGHRS, CDR2 YFSETQ. There are 14 residues in the CDR3. With V trimmed by 7 bases and J by 1 base, 4 bases remained unmatched. The chain's CDR3 is CASYGTGENTEAFF. CDR3 sequence (DNA): TGCGCCAGCTACGGGACAGGGGAGAACACTGAAGCTTTCTTT.

The chain employs TRBV28 and TRBJ2-7; 10 positions match TRBD2. The V gene's germline CDR1 is MDHEN and CDR2 SYDVKM. CDR3 length equals 14 residues. The junction had 5 bases not matched to a gene; V was cut back by 5 bases and J by 4 bases. The CDR3 loop is CASSIWTSGYEQYF. The CDR3 region has the DNA TGTGCCAGCAGTATCTGGACTAGCGGTTACGAGCAGTACTTC.

The gene calls are TRBV5-1 and TRBJ2-1; D not certain. The V gene lost 0 bases and the J gene lost 0 bases, with 7 bases spanning the gap. The CDR3 totals 15 residues. Germline-derived CDR1 and CDR2 are SGHRS and YFSETQ. This CDR3 is CASSLVPGSYNEQFF. CDR3 nucleotides: TGCGCCAGCAGCTTGGTCCCGGGCTCCTACAATGAGCAGTTCTTC.

V and J are TRBV5-4 and TRBJ2-1, with no clear D. Trimming stripped 1 base from V and 2 bases from J, with 13 bases between. The CDR3 runs 16 residues. Germline CDR1 is SGHNT and CDR2 is YYREEE (reference sequence). In DNA, the CDR3 is TGTGCCAGCAGCTTGAAGTCCGCAACGACCTACAATGAGCAGTTCTTC. It translates to CASSLKSATTYNEQFF.

The J gene is TRBJ1-4, the V gene TRBV5-5, with D unresolved. The CDR3 totals 15 residues. V was shortened by 0 bases and J by 8 bases, with 14 bases between the two germline ends. Looked up from germline, CDR1 is SGHKS and CDR2 is YYEKEE (reference sequence). The CDR3 protein is CASSLGWLGGEKLFF. The CDR3 DNA reads as TGTGCCAGCAGCTTGGGGTGGTTGGGCGGAGAAAAACTGTTTTTT.

The chain carries TRBV29-1 and TRBJ1-1, with 7 nucleotides matching TRBD1. CDR1 is SQVTM and CDR2 is ANQGSEA in the germline V gene. There are 13 residues in the CDR3. The J segment lost 6 bases and the V segment lost 1 base, leaving 5 bases of the junction unmatched. DNA of the CDR3: TGCAGCGTTGAAGGACAGGGTGGGGCTGAAGCTTTCTTT. Translation: CSVEGQGGAEAFF.

The chain is built from TRBV5-1 and TRBJ2-7, with 10 bases aligning to TRBD2. V shed 0 bases and J 1 base; nucleotides not matched to a gene: 4. Germline V gene data show CDR1 as SGHRS and CDR2 as YFSETQ. This CDR3 contains 16 residues. The CDR3 sequence is CASSLAPSGSSYEQYF. The CDR3 nucleotides are TGCGCCAGCAGCTTGGCCCCTAGCGGGAGTTCCTACGAGCAGTACTTC.

The CDR3 bases are TGTGCCAGCAACGCCCGACGGACGGCCTATGGCTACACCTTC. Translating gives CASNARRTAYGYTF. J is TRBJ1-2 and V is TRBV21-1. TRBV21-1 is a recognized pseudogene. CDR3 length: 14 amino acids.

The CDR3 here is CASSLTGGMNTEAFF. The CDR3 bases are TGCGCCAGCAGCTTGACAGGGGGAATGAACACTGAAGCTTTCTTT. The chain carries TRBV5-1 and TRBJ1-1; TRBD1 matches at 8 bases. This CDR3 region has 15 residues. With 1 base clipped from V and 0 bases from J, the junction kept 2 bases outside the gene matches. The germline gives CDR1 SGHRS, CDR2 YFSETQ.